The sequence of this T cell receptor beta chain was determined in a study of blood T cell repertoires in COVID-19. Germline values: CDR1 SGHRS, CDR2 YFSETQ. V was trimmed by 7 bases and J by 9 bases, leaving 20 bases between them. The CDR3 contains 14 residues. Measured with immunoSEQ multiplex PCR; TCRdb has only the in-frame clones, and not every one. The sample lists about 28,000 clones, around 90% occurring once. This sequence joins TRBV5-1 and TRBJ2-1; D unresolved. What was sequenced was peripheral blood. The source is a man aged 55 to 69 with active COVID-19. CDR3 in amino acids: CASSIGPGSGEQFF. CDR3 in DNA: TGCGCCAGCTCCATTGGGCCTGGGTCCGGTGAGCAGTTCTTC.